This T cell receptor beta chain was identified in a study of spatial heterogeneity in lung cancer. The wider study: Averaged across combinations, each unique TCR and UMI pairing appeared more than ten times in raw reads, which were uncorrected. Findings and caveats of the study: Detection of ubiquitous tumor TCRs in blood was higher at resection than follow-up.

This sample's time point: sample taken at primary tumor resection. Whole RNA from tumor, nontumor lung or frozen PBMC was sequenced unsorted. Samples were obtained from around 73 donors, all untreated early-stage non-small cell lung cancer patients. As regards this clonotype: Its antigen remains unknown.

Every individual TCR cDNA molecule carried its own unique molecular identifier, which allowed correction of PCR and sequencing errors. TCRdb called the 5' RACE reads again in MiXCR, with one record for every CDR3 protein. The table records tens of thousands of distinct CDR3 sequences, 15% to 25% of them present only once. With 6 bases clipped from V and 2 bases from J, the junction kept 3 bases outside the gene matches. Germline V CDR1 and CDR2: DFQATT, SNEGSKA (reference sequence). The CDR3 totals 12 residues. J is TRBJ2-5 and V is TRBV20-1; 7 bases line up with TRBD1. This specimen consisted of PBMCs, obtained at surgery. The source of this sequence is a male donor with early-stage non-small cell lung cancer. The CDR3 here is CSARGQQETQYF. In DNA, the CDR3 is TGCAGTGCGAGGGGACAGCAAGAGACCCAGTACTTC.